These T cell receptor beta chains were read from a single sample in a study of response to subunit inactivated influenza vaccine. TCRdb independently ran MiXCR on the RT-PCR reads; one entry per CDR3 protein. The profile shows roughly 500,000 distinct CDR3 sequences, roughly 25% of them singletons. The same data also went into a second study, on T cells expressing NK-cell markers.

Sequenced here: CD4+ T cells sorted from PBMCs, sampled about 11 days after vaccination. The source of these receptors is a man over 45 who received an inactivated influenza vaccine. Both conserved end residues are part of each CDR3. The order of the fields is D gene, clone size, J gene, V gene, CDR3 protein, CDR3 DNA. A D gene is named only where the DNA matches it firmly. Where a row states a size, it is once, few, many or the class of an expanded clone; other rows omit it.

>.|few|TRBJ2-1|TRBV19
CASSAEGNSYNEQFF
TGTGCCAGTAGTGCGGAGGGGAATTCCTACAATGAGCAGTTCTTC
>TRBD2|.|TRBJ2-1|TRBV28
CASKEGGRSYNEQFF
TGTGCCAGCAAGGAGGGAGGGCGTTCCTACAATGAGCAGTTCTTC
>TRBD2|.|TRBJ2-6|TRBV28
CASSPTSAGANVLTF
TGTGCCAGCAGCCCGACTAGCGCCGGGGCCAACGTCCTGACTTTC
>.|few|TRBJ2-7|TRBV7-2
CASSPRQALSYEQYF
TGTGCCAGCAGCCCCAGGCAGGCGCTCTCCTACGAGCAGTACTTC
>.|.|TRBJ2-1|TRBV7-2
CASSSASYNEQFF
TGTGCCAGCAGTAGCGCGTCCTACAATGAGCAGTTCTTC
>.|.|TRBJ1-5|TRBV4-1
CASSQLRGTSNQPQHF
TGCGCCAGCAGCCAACTCAGGGGAACTTCGAATCAGCCCCAGCATTTT
>.|.|TRBJ2-5|TRBV24-1
CATSEGEGYQETQYF
TGTGCCACCAGTGAAGGAGAGGGGTACCAAGAGACCCAGTACTTC
>.|few|TRBJ2-1|TRBV9
CASSVGPGYEQFF
TGTGCCAGCAGCGTCGGACCCGGATATGAACAGTTCTTC
>.|.|TRBJ1-4|TRBV7-2
CASSLEKEKLFF
TGTGCCAGCAGCTTAGAAAAGGAAAAACTGTTTTTT
>.|few|TRBJ1-6|TRBV5-1
CASSLGEYNSPLHF
TGCGCCAGCAGTCTGGGGGAGTATAATTCACCCCTCCACTTT
>TRBD2|few|TRBJ2-1|TRBV20-1
CSARDLAGNSYNEQFF
TGCAGTGCTAGAGATCTAGCGGGGAACTCCTACAATGAGCAGTTCTTC
>.|.|TRBJ1-2|TRBV12-3/TRBV12-4
CASSTGTNYGYTF
TGTGCCAGCAGTACCGGGACTAACTATGGCTACACCTTC
>TRBD2|few|TRBJ2-7|TRBV20-1
CSARSAGVSEQYF
TGCAGTGCTAGGTCAGCGGGAGTATCCGAGCAGTACTTC
>TRBD2|.|TRBJ2-3|TRBV20-1
CSAYRGVITDTQYF
TGCAGTGCTTACCGGGGGGTTATCACAGATACGCAGTATTTT
>.|few|TRBJ1-4|TRBV20-1
CSASDGGNEKLFF
TGCAGTGCCTCAGATGGAGGGAATGAAAAACTGTTTTTT
>TRBD2|few|TRBJ2-1|TRBV9
CASSVRGRVIDEQFF
TGTGCCAGCAGCGTTCGCGGGAGGGTAATCGATGAGCAGTTCTTC
>TRBD1|many|TRBJ2-5|TRBV5-8
CASSSTGSVQTQYF
TGTGCCAGCAGCTCGACAGGGTCGGTTCAGACCCAGTACTTC
>.|.|TRBJ1-5|TRBV15
CATSRDLTSGNQPQHF
TGTGCCACCAGCAGAGACCTGACTTCTGGCAATCAGCCCCAGCATTTT
>TRBD2|once|TRBJ2-7|TRBV20-1
CSARDFTAGGLSEQYF
TGCAGTGCTAGAGATTTTACAGCGGGGGGGCTTTCCGAGCAGTACTTC
>.|.|TRBJ2-1|TRBV12-3/TRBV12-4
CASTATDYNEQFF
TGTGCCAGCACCGCTACAGACTACAATGAGCAGTTCTTC
>TRBD1|.|TRBJ2-7|TRBV5-1
CASSLGGQGLEQYF
TGCGCCAGCAGCTTGGGCGGACAGGGTCTCGAGCAGTACTTC
>.|.|TRBJ2-1|TRBV10-3
CAINLDYYNEQFF
TGTGCCATCAATTTGGACTACTACAATGAGCAGTTCTTC
>.|.|TRBJ2-2|TRBV12-3/TRBV12-4
CASSLIPGELFF
TGTGCCAGCAGTTTAATCCCCGGGGAGCTGTTTTTT
>TRBD1|many|TRBJ1-4|TRBV29-1
CSARQGWDEKLFF
TGCAGCGCTCGACAGGGATGGGATGAAAAACTGTTTTTT
>.|.|TRBJ2-7|TRBV12-3/TRBV12-4
CASSPKFLGTYEQYF
TGTGCCAGCAGTCCCAAGTTTCTCGGGACCTACGAGCAGTACTTC
>.|.|TRBJ2-1|TRBV11-3
CASSLVVDNEQFF
TGTGCCAGCAGCTTAGTGGTCGACAATGAGCAGTTCTTC
>TRBD2|.|TRBJ2-3|TRBV20-1
CSARAILAGALWEDTQYF
TGCAGTGCTAGAGCTATACTAGCGGGGGCCCTTTGGGAAGATACGCAGTATTTT
>.|many|TRBJ2-7|TRBV29-1
CSVAGATYEQYF
TGCAGCGTTGCCGGCGCAACCTACGAGCAGTACTTC
>TRBD1|few|TRBJ1-2|TRBV7-2
CASSRYRGQNYGYTF
TGTGCCAGCAGCCGGTACAGGGGGCAGAACTATGGCTACACCTTC
>.|.|TRBJ2-7|TRBV28
CASTLDGLYEQYF
TGTGCCAGCACTCTTGACGGGCTCTACGAGCAGTACTTC
>.|.|TRBJ2-2|TRBV7-8
CASSLARTGAAGELFF
TGTGCCAGCAGCTTAGCGAGGACTGGGGCGGCCGGGGAGCTGTTTTTT
>TRBD1|.|TRBJ2-3|TRBV30
CATFPRQGGDTQYF
TGTGCCACTTTCCCGAGACAGGGGGGTGATACGCAGTATTTT
>TRBD2|few|TRBJ2-3|TRBV7-2
CASSLGVLAGGSDTQYF
TGTGCCAGCAGCTTAGGGGTTCTAGCGGGAGGTTCAGATACGCAGTATTTT
>TRBD2|.|TRBJ2-3|TRBV6-4
CASSASLAGGTDTQYF
TGTGCCAGCAGTGCAAGTCTAGCGGGGGGCACAGATACGCAGTATTTT
>.|few|TRBJ2-2|TRBV7-6
CASSPAVYNTGELFF
TGTGCCAGCAGCCCTGCGGTTTACAATACCGGGGAGCTGTTTTTT
>TRBD1|.|TRBJ1-4|TRBV12-3/TRBV12-4
CASSPRTGYEKLFF
TGTGCCAGCAGCCCTCGGACAGGGTACGAAAAACTGTTTTTT
>.|.|TRBJ1-2|TRBV10-3
CATSANYGYTF
TGTGCCACCTCAGCTAACTATGGCTACACCTTC
>.|.|TRBJ2-7|TRBV5-1
CASSLPRGDNEQYF
TGCGCCAGCAGCCTCCCTAGGGGGGACAACGAGCAGTACTTC
>.|few|TRBJ1-2|TRBV20-1
CSVFQGSVGYTF
TGCAGTGTGTTTCAAGGGTCGGTCGGCTACACCTTC
>.|.|TRBJ2-7|TRBV20-1
CSAKGLLVEQYF
TGCAGTGCTAAAGGACTCCTGGTGGAGCAGTACTTC
>TRBD1|few|TRBJ2-7|TRBV10-1
CASSESRAGGYEQYF
TGCGCCAGCAGTGAGTCGCGGGCAGGGGGCTACGAGCAGTACTTC
>.|.|TRBJ1-2|TRBV29-1
CSVAGDQGYTF
TGCAGCGTTGCGGGGGATCAGGGCTACACCTTC
>.|few|TRBJ2-1|TRBV7-2
CASSLASSLIDNEQFF
TGTGCCAGCAGCTTAGCATCTAGCTTAATTGACAATGAGCAGTTCTTC